Listed here are 21 T cell receptor beta chains from one sample, sequenced in a study of blood T cell repertoires in COVID-19. Libraries were prepared by immunoSEQ multiplex PCR; TCRdb keeps only in-frame clonotypes and omits some of them. Of about 160,000 clones listed, about three quarters are singletons. Sequenced: peripheral blood. These TCRs come from a man between 65 and 80 years old with acute or convalescent COVID-19.

The count of this clone is one. J is TRBJ1-1 and V is TRBV7-8, with a tentative D call TRBD1 (6 bases). The CDR3 length is 13 residues. Germline V gene sequence: CDR1 SGHVS, CDR2 FQNEAQ. V shed 8 bases and J shed 0 bases, with 10 bases lying between them. CDR3 amino acids: CASGRGLNTEAFF. CDR3 nucleotide sequence: TGTGCCAGCGGCAGGGGACTGAACACTGAAGCTTTCTTT.

This rearrangement joins TRBV28 to TRBJ2-2, with D uncertain. The CDR3 has 11 residues. Trimming cost V 5 bases and J 7 bases, with 5 bases left between them. The germline V gene encodes CDR1 MDHEN and CDR2 SYDVKM. The CDR3 DNA is TGTGCCAGCAGTGAGATCGGGGAGCTGTTTTTT. Amino acids: CASSEIGELFF.

This clone was detected once. The V gene is TRBV19, the J gene TRBJ2-2; TRBD1 aligns across 7 bases. Germline assignment: CDR1 LNHDA and CDR2 SQIVND (reference sequence). CDR3 length: 16 residues. V was pared by 4 bases and J by 0 bases, with 5 bases of the junction left unmatched. CDR3 region: CASSKPGQPNTGELFF. In DNA, the CDR3 is TGTGCCAGTAGTAAGCCGGGACAGCCGAACACCGGGGAGCTGTTTTTT.

V and J are TRBV7-9 and TRBJ1-1; D gene ambiguous. This CDR3 has 13 residues. The V end was cut by 0 bases, the J end by 7 bases, with 9 bases between. Germline CDR1 reads SEHNR; CDR2 reads FQNEAQ (reference sequence). The CDR3 region has the DNA TGTGCCAGCAGCTTAGCCGCGGAAAATGAAGCTTTCTTT. Its protein product is CASSLAAENEAFF.

The rearrangement joins TRBV6-5 to TRBJ1-6; 8 bases map to TRBD1. The CDR3 extends over 15 amino acids. Germline loops: CDR1 MNHEY, CDR2 SVGAGI. The V segment lost 5 bases and the J segment 8 bases; nucleotides outside the gene matches: 8. The CDR3 bases are TGTGCCAGCAGTCCGAAGACAGGGGTCCATTCACCCCTCCACTTT. This encodes CASSPKTGVHSPLHF.

This rearrangement joins TRBV7-8 to TRBJ2-1; maybe TRBD1 (6 bases). The CDR3 has 16 amino acids. The ends were cut back, 1 base at V and 8 bases at J, with 18 bases in the middle. The V gene's germline CDR1 is SGHVS and CDR2 FQNEAQ. This CDR3 is CASSLEGPGVRDEQFF. The CDR3 nucleotides read TGTGCCAGCAGCTTAGAAGGGCCAGGGGTCAGGGATGAGCAGTTCTTC.

The chain couples TRBV9 to TRBJ2-7; D uncertain. There are 14 residues in the CDR3. Germline CDR1 SGDLS, CDR2 YYNGEE. The ends were cut back, 0 bases at V and 4 bases at J, with 11 bases in the middle. CDR3 residues: CASSVGQAWYEQYF. CDR3 coding DNA: TGTGCCAGCAGCGTAGGTCAGGCCTGGTACGAGCAGTACTTC.

Only a few counts were recorded for this clone. This chain links TRBV4-1 with TRBJ2-5; D possibly corresponds to TRBD2 (5 bases). V lost 1 base to trimming and J lost 2 bases, with 5 bases between them. The CDR3 contains 13 residues. The germline V gene encodes CDR1 MGHRA and CDR2 YSYEKL. The CDR3 region is CASSQGRQETQYF. The CDR3 coding sequence is TGCGCCAGCAGCCAAGGGAGGCAAGAGACCCAGTACTTC.

The chain joins TRBV5-4 to TRBJ2-1, with 10 nucleotides matching TRBD2. V lost 5 bases, J lost 3 bases, and 2 bases stayed unmatched. CDR1 is SGHNT and CDR2 is YYREEE in the germline V gene (reference sequence). The CDR3 is 14 residues long. The CDR3 coding sequence is TGTGCCAGCAGTGGACTAGCGGTCTACAATGAGCAGTTCTTC. This translates into CASSGLAVYNEQFF.

This chain links TRBV28 with TRBJ1-2; weak D call: TRBD1 (6 bases). The V end was cut by 9 bases, the J end by 0 bases, with 11 bases between. CDR1 is MDHEN and CDR2 is SYDVKM in the germline V gene. There are 13 residues in the CDR3. DNA of the CDR3: TGTGCCAGTGAATGGGACACTAACTATGGCTACACCTTC. It yields the protein CASEWDTNYGYTF.

The chain is built from TRBV28 and TRBJ2-7; the match to TRBD2 covers 11 bases. V was clipped by 2 bases and J by 2 bases; unmatched bases: 2. This CDR3 has 15 residues. The germline CDR1 and CDR2 sequences are MDHEN and SYDVKM. The chain's CDR3 is CASSLGTSGPYEQYF. DNA for the CDR3: TGTGCCAGCAGTTTAGGGACTAGCGGACCCTACGAGCAGTACTTC.

The genes are TRBV29-1 and TRBJ1-1, with D tentatively TRBD1 (6 bases). Deletions cut 3 bases from V and 6 bases from J, with 11 bases between. The CDR3 is 12 residues long. The V gene's germline CDR1 is SQVTM and CDR2 ANQGSEA. CDR3 sequence: CSVEPQGAEAFF. CDR3 nucleotides: TGCAGCGTTGAGCCACAGGGTGCTGAAGCTTTCTTT.

This clone was counted a single time. The V and J genes are TRBV11-3 and TRBJ2-7; D is unresolved. Germline values: CDR1 SGHNT, CDR2 YENEEA. Trimming took off 4 bases at V and 0 bases at J, with 13 bases between the two ends. CDR3 length: 15 amino acids. The CDR3: CASSSYSVSSYEQYF. CDR3 nucleotide sequence: TGTGCCAGCAGCTCGTACAGTGTAAGCTCCTACGAGCAGTACTTC.

This rearrangement joins TRBV3-1 (or the pseudogene TRBV3-2) to TRBJ2-1, with TRBD2 matching 8 bases. From germline, CDR1 is LGHDT and CDR2 YNNKEL (reference sequence). The CDR3 loop spans 17 amino acids. V was clipped by 4 bases and J by 4 bases; unmatched bases: 12. CDR3 in amino acids: CASSLSAAGGGYNEQFF. The DNA of the CDR3 is TGTGCCAGCAGCCTTTCCGCGGCGGGGGGCGGGTACAATGAGCAGTTCTTC.

This clone was seen more than once but under ten times. V usage is TRBV7-2 and J usage is TRBJ1-1; D unresolved. V was pared by 4 bases and J by 1 base, with 7 bases between. The CDR3 covers 13 residues. Germline V gives CDR1 SGHTA, CDR2 FQGNSA. The CDR3 spells CASSSSGNTEAFF. As DNA, the CDR3 is TGTGCCAGCAGCTCATCGGGGAACACTGAAGCTTTCTTT.

The CDR3 DNA sequence: TGTGCCAGCAGCCAATATTCTACGGGACAGTGGGCTAACTATGGCTACACCTTC. This gives the protein CASSQYSTGQWANYGYTF. The rearrangement joins TRBV14 to TRBJ1-2; 7 bases map to TRBD1. After removal of 2 bases from V and 0 bases from J, the junction contained 12 bases not matched to a gene. The CDR3 covers 18 residues. Germline V CDR1 and CDR2: SGHDN, FVKESK.

The chain carries TRBV2 and TRBJ1-1; possibly TRBD1 for D (5 bases). Germline CDR1 and CDR2: SNHLY and FYNNEI. This CDR3 is built from 15 residues. V was trimmed by 7 bases and J by 7 bases, leaving 22 bases between them. CDR3 DNA sequence: TGTGCCAGCATTCGAACAGGTACTGAACACAGTGAAGCTTTCTTT. Protein sequence: CASIRTGTEHSEAFF. Variable domain in full (rest from reference TRBV2 and TRBJ1-1): EPEVTQTPSHQVTQMGQEVILRCVPISNHLYFYWYRQILGQKVEFLVSFYNNEISEKSEIFDDQFSVERPDGSNFTLKIRSTKLEDSAMYFCASIRTGTEHSEAFFGQGTRLTVV.

The V gene is TRBV15, the J gene TRBJ2-7, with 10 nucleotides matching TRBD1. Unmatched junction bases numbered 7, after V lost 5 bases and J lost 6 bases. CDR1 is LNHNV, CDR2 YYDKDF, per germline (reference sequence). CDR3 size: 14 residues. The CDR3 spells CATSSPGTGVEQYF. CDR3 coding DNA: TGTGCCACCAGCTCCCCCGGGACAGGGGTCGAGCAGTACTTC.

The rearrangement uses TRBV27 and TRBJ1-2; TRBD1 is a possible D gene (6 bases). V was trimmed by 1 base and J by 3 bases, leaving 9 bases between them. CDR3 length equals 14 residues. Germline V gene data show CDR1 as MNHEY and CDR2 as SMNVEV (reference sequence). In DNA, the CDR3 is TGTGCCAGCAGTTTATTGGGGGCTGACTATGGCTACACCTTC. Translating it yields CASSLLGADYGYTF.

The chain uses TRBV14 and TRBJ2-1, with 9 bases identical to TRBD1. Germline V gene lookup returns CDR1 SGHDN and CDR2 FVKESK. This CDR3 has 14 residues. V shed 2 bases, J shed 6 bases, and the junction held 2 bases outside the gene matches. The CDR3 nucleotides are TGTGCCAGCAGCCAACTGACAGGGGGCAATGAGCAGTTCTTC. It translates to CASSQLTGGNEQFF.

This clone turned up a few times. Written as DNA, the CDR3 is TGTGCCAGCAGCCGGACAGGGAGGTATGGCTACACCTTC. Translated, it gives CASSRTGRYGYTF. The chain uses TRBV7-9 and TRBJ1-2, with TRBD1 identical over 8 bases. The CDR3 contains 13 residues. The germline gives CDR1 SEHNR, CDR2 FQNEAQ (reference sequence). The V segment lost 5 bases and the J segment 5 bases; nucleotides outside the gene matches: 4.